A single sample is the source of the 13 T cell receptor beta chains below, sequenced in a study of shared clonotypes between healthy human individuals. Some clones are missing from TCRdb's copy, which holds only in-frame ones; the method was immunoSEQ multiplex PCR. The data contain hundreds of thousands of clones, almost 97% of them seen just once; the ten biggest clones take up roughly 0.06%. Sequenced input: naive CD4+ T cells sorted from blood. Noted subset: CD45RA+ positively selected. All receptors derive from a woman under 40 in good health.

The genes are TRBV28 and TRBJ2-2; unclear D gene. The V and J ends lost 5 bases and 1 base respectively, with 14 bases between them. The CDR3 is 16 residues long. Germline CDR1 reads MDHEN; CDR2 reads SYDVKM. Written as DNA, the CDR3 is TGTGCCAGCAGTGGCCCTCTCAACTGGAACACCGGGGAGCTGTTTTTT. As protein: CASSGPLNWNTGELFF. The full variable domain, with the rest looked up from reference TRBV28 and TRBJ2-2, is DVKVTQSSRYLVKRTGEKVFLECVQDMDHENMFWYRQDPGLGLRLIYFSYDVKMKEKGDIPEGYSVSREKKERFSLILESASTNQTSMYLCASSGPLNWNTGELFFGEGSRLTVL.

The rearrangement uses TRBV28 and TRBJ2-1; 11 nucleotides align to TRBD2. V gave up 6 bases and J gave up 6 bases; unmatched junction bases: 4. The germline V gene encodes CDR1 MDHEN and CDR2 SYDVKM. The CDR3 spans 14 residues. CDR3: CASSRSGRGNEQFF. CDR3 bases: TGTGCCAGCAGCCGTAGCGGGAGGGGCAATGAGCAGTTCTTC.

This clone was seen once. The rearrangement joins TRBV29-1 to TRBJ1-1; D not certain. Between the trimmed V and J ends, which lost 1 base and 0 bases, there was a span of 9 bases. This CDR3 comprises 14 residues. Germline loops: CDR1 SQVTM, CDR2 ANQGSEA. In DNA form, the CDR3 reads TGCAGCGTTGAAGCAAGAAAGATGAACACTGAAGCTTTCTTT. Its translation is CSVEARKMNTEAFF.

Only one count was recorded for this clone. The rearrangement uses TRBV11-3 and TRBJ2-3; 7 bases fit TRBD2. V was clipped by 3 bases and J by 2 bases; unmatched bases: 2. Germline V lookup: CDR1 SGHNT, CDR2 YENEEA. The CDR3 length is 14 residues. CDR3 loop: CASSFRDYTDTQYF. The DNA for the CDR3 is TGTGCCAGCAGCTTTCGGGACTACACAGATACGCAGTATTTT. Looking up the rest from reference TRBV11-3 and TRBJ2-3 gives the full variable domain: EAGVVQSPRYKIIEKKQPVAFWCNPISGHNTLYWYLQNLGQGPELLIRYENEEAVDDSQLPKDRFSAERLKGVDSTLKIQPAELGDSAVYLCASSFRDYTDTQYFGPGTRLTVL.

The CDR3 bases are TGTGCCACCGAGGACAGGGGCTACGAGCAGTACTTC. It translates to CATEDRGYEQYF. This rearrangement joins TRBV10-3 to TRBJ2-7, with 9 bases fitting TRBD1. There are 12 residues in the CDR3. Germline V gene sequence: CDR1 ENHRY, CDR2 SYGVKD. J lost 3 bases, V lost 10 bases, and 4 bases had no gene match.

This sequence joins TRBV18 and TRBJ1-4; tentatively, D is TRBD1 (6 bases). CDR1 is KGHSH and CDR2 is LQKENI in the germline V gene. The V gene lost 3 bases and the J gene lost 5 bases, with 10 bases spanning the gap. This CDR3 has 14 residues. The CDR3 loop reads CASSPGHENEKLFF. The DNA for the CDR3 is TGTGCCAGCTCACCGGGACATGAAAATGAAAAACTGTTTTTT. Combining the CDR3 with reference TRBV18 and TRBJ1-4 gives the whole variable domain NAGVMQNPRHLVRRRGQEARLRCSPMKGHSHVYWYRQLPEEGLKFMVYLQKENIIDESGMPKERFSAEFPKEGPSILRIQQVVRGDSAAYFCASSPGHENEKLFFGSGTQLSVL.

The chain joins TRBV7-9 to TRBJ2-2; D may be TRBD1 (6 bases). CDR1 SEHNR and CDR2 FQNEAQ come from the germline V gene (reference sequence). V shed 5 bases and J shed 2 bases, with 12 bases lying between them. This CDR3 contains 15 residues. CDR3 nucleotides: TGTGCCAGCAGCCCCGGGACACAAAACACCGGGGAGCTGTTTTTT. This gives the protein CASSPGTQNTGELFF.

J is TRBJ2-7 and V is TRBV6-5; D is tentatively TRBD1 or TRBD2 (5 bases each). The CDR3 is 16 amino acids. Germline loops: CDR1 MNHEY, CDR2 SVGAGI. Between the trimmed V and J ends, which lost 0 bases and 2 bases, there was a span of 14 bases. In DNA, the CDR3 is TGTGCCAGCAGTTACTCGAAGAGGGGAGACCCCTACGAGCAGTACTTC. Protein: CASSYSKRGDPYEQYF.

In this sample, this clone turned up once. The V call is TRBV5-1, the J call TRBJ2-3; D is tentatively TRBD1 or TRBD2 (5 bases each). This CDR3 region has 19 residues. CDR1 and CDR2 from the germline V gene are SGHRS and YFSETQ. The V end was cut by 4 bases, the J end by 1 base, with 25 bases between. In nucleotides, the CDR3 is TGCGCCAGCAGCCTCTCCCCTGCCCCCGGGGCCCTCCGCACAGATACGCAGTATTTT. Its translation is CASSLSPAPGALRTDTQYF.

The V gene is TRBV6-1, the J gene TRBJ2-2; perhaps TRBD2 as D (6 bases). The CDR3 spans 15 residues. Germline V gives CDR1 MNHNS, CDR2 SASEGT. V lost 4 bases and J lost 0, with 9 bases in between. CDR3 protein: CASSGRGTNTGELFF. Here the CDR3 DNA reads TGTGCCAGCAGTGGTCGCGGGACGAACACCGGGGAGCTGTTTTTT.

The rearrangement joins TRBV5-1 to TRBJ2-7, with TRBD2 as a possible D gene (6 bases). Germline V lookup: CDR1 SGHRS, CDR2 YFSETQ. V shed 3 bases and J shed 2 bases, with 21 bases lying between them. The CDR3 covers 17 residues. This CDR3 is CASSSAPSSGEPYEQYF. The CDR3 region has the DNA TGCGCCAGCAGCTCCGCACCGAGTAGCGGAGAACCCTACGAGCAGTACTTC.

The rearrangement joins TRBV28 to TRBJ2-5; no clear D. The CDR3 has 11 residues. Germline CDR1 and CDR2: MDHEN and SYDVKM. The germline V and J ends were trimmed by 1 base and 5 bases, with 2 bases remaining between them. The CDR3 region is CASSLYETQYF. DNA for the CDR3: TGTGCCAGCAGTTTATACGAGACCCAGTACTTC.

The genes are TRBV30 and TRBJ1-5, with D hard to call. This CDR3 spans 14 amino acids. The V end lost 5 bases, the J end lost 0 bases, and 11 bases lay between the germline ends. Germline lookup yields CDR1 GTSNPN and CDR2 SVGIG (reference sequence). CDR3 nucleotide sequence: TGTGCCTGGGCCAGAGACAATAGCAATCAGCCCCAGCATTTT. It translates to CAWARDNSNQPQHF.